This T cell receptor beta chain is from a study of cytomegalovirus exposure and HLA in healthy donors. Overall study findings and caveats: There were several of the most significant clusters that appeared linked to common viral pathogens in a later analysis.

The ends were cut back, 5 bases at V and 6 bases at J, with 11 bases in the middle. Germline CDR1 is SGHAT and CDR2 is FQNNGV. This CDR3 region has 12 residues. The PCR was carried out with 60 Vbeta primers and 13 Jbeta primers. Some clones are missing from TCRdb's copy, which holds only in-frame ones; the method was immunoSEQ multiplex PCR. Here the sample spans approximately 100,000 clones, roughly 71% being singletons. In its sample, this clone was seen a few times. No antigen is known for it. The rearrangement joins TRBV11-2 to TRBJ2-7; D may be TRBD1 (6 bases). The sample comprised PBMCs. The receptor was derived from a woman aged 40 to 49 in good health and CMV-seronegative. CDR3 nucleotide sequence: TGTGCCAGCAGCGGAGGACAGCCCGAGCAGTACTTC. Its protein is CASSGGQPEQYF.